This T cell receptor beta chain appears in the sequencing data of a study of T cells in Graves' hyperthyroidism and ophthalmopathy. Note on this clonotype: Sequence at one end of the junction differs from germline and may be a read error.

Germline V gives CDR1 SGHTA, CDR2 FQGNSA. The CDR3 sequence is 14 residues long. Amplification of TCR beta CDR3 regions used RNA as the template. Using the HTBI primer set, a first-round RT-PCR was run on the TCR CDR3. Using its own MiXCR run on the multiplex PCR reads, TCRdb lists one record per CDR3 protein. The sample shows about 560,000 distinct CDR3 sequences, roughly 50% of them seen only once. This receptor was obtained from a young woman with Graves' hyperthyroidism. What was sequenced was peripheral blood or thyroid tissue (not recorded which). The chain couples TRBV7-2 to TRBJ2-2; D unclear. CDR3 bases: TGCGCCAGCAGCCAAGTCGGAGCGACCGGGGAGCTGTTTTTT. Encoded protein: CASSQVGATGELFF.